This TCR beta chain was documented in a study of control samples from healthy donors and cancer patients. The method was immunoSEQ multiplex PCR; TCRdb's version includes in-frame clones alone and lacks a portion of them. This sample has around 53,000 clones, with approximately 90% found just once. The CDR3 runs 13 residues. Germline V gives CDR1 SEHNR, CDR2 FQNEAQ (reference sequence). Trimming pared 2 bases from V and 5 bases from J, leaving 9 bases between. Sample: PBMCs. This sequence originates from a man between 60 and 75 years old with head and neck cancer. The rearrangement uses TRBV7-9 and TRBJ2-5, with D tentatively TRBD1 (5 bases). The CDR3 DNA reads TGTGCCAGCAGCTTACAGGGCCTGGAGACCCAGTACTTC. Translation gives CASSLQGLETQYF.